A single sample is the source of the 31 T cell receptor beta chains below, sequenced in a study of T cell changes during pregnancy in multiple sclerosis (dated by TCRdb to the late 2010s). Libraries were built with the immunoSEQ multiplex PCR assay. TCRdb holds this immuneACCESS table with in-frame rearrangements only. Some clones are missing; in checked studies, unresolved V genes explain under half, and the rest has no known cause. For this sample there are around 50,000 clones; around nine tenths appear just once. The top ten hold about 5% of the sample. What was sequenced was peripheral blood from another person, used as feeder cells. The receptors here all came from a human donor whose cells served as feeder cells for cultures in a pregnancy study.

This chain connects TRBV29-1 to TRBJ1-2; D remains ambiguous. The CDR3 length is 13 residues. Trimming pared 6 bases from V and 4 bases from J, leaving 15 bases between. Looked up from germline, CDR1 is SQVTM and CDR2 is ANQGSEA. This CDR3 is CSVKEGRGYGYTF. In DNA, the CDR3 is TGCAGCGTGAAGGAGGGTCGTGGCTATGGCTACACCTTC.

The V call is TRBV28, the J call TRBJ2-6; perhaps TRBD1 as D (6 bases). With 6 bases removed from V and 3 bases from J, the gap between germline ends came to 9 bases. Germline values: CDR1 MDHEN, CDR2 SYDVKM. The CDR3 runs to 14 residues. CDR3 protein: CASRSRGGANVLTF. CDR3 DNA sequence: TGTGCCAGCAGAAGCAGGGGTGGGGCCAACGTCCTGACTTTC.

This chain links TRBV7-3 with TRBJ2-1; D is ambiguous. Trimming left V 7 bases short and J 4 bases short, with 11 bases between. Germline V gene data show CDR1 as SGHTA and CDR2 as FQGTGA. This CDR3 has 13 amino acids. DNA for the CDR3: TGTGCCAGCACCCTCGACGGGTACAATGAGCAGTTCTTC. Amino acids: CASTLDGYNEQFF.

With regard to this clone: This sample also contains other DNA sequences that code for the same CDR3. V gene TRBV7-9 combines with J gene TRBJ2-1; 8 bases map to TRBD2. Germline-derived CDR1 and CDR2 are SEHNR and FQNEAQ (reference sequence). This CDR3 spans 16 amino acids. V shed 5 bases and J 2 bases; nucleotides not matched to a gene: 8. The CDR3 nucleotides read TGTGCCAGCAGCCCCCCGGGGGGGAGCGCCTACAATGAGCAGTTCTTC. Protein sequence: CASSPPGGSAYNEQFF.

This chain links TRBV5-1 with TRBJ1-1, with D hard to call. CDR3 length equals 14 residues. Germline V gene data show CDR1 as SGHRS and CDR2 as YFSETQ. V gave up 0 bases and J gave up 1 base, with 7 bases separating them. As DNA, the CDR3 is TGCGCCAGCAGCTTGGGGGCCCCGAACACTGAAGCTTTCTTT. Translating gives CASSLGAPNTEAFF. Together with reference TRBV5-1 and TRBJ1-1, the CDR3 gives the full variable domain: KAGVTQTPRYLIKTRGQQVTLSCSPISGHRSVSWYQQTPGQGLQFLFEYFSETQRNKGNFPGRFSGRQFSNSRSEMNVSTLELGDSALYLCASSLGAPNTEAFFGQGTRLTVV.

J is TRBJ2-5 and V is TRBV6-4; TRBD2 aligns across 7 bases. Germline V gives CDR1 MRHNA, CDR2 SNTAGT. V trimming: 6 bases; J trimming: 0 bases; junction bases outside the gene matches: 7. CDR3 length: 15 amino acids. CDR3 nucleotide sequence: TGTGCCAGCAGGGCCGGGACTAAGGACCAAGAGACCCAGTACTTC. Protein sequence: CASRAGTKDQETQYF.

Worth noting for this clone: The conserved closing phenylalanine or tryptophan is absent in this CDR3, likely reflecting a read error. The chain has TRBV5-7 and TRBJ1-2, with D perhaps TRBD1 (5 bases). TRBV5-7 is an open reading frame whose function is uncertain. There are 13 residues in the CDR3. V gave up 2 bases and J gave up 4 bases, with 9 bases separating them. The DNA for the CDR3 is TGTGCCAGCAGCTTCGGGGACCTCTATGGCTACACCCTC. It specifies CASSFGDLYGYTL.

This clone was picked up a small number of times. The chain uses TRBV4-2 and TRBJ2-6; 7 bases are a match to TRBD1. Trimming removed 0 bases from V and 2 bases from J; junction bases left unmatched: 10. CDR3 size: 19 residues. Looked up from germline, CDR1 is LGHNA and CDR2 is YNFKEQ. This chain's CDR3 is CASSQDRRGLETGANVLTF. In nucleotides, the CDR3 is TGTGCCAGCAGCCAAGATAGAAGGGGGCTGGAAACTGGGGCCAACGTCCTGACTTTC.

J is TRBJ1-1 and V is TRBV5-1; no firm D call. Trimming took 1 base from V and 0 from J, leaving 16 bases between them. The CDR3 sequence is 17 residues long. Looked up from germline, CDR1 is SGHRS and CDR2 is YFSETQ. DNA for the CDR3: TGCGCCAGCAGCTTGTTCGCATTTGGATCTATGAACACTGAAGCTTTCTTT. It codes for CASSLFAFGSMNTEAFF.

The chain has TRBV4-2 and TRBJ1-1, with 8 bases fitting TRBD1. The germline gives CDR1 LGHNA, CDR2 YNFKEQ. With V trimmed by 4 bases and J by 6 bases, 4 bases remained unmatched. The CDR3 has 13 amino acids. The CDR3 sequence is CASSRTGMPEAFF. CDR3 nucleotide sequence: TGTGCCAGCAGCCGGACAGGGATGCCTGAAGCTTTCTTT.

The chain employs TRBV18 and TRBJ2-5; D possibly matches TRBD1 or TRBD2 (7 bases each). In germline, CDR1 is KGHSH, CDR2 LQKENI. The CDR3 spans 15 residues. With 3 bases removed from V and 5 bases from J, the gap between germline ends came to 16 bases. The CDR3 reads CASSPPAGGEETQYF. The CDR3, as DNA: TGTGCCAGCTCACCTCCGGCAGGGGGGGAGGAGACCCAGTACTTC.

The V call is TRBV15, the J call TRBJ1-2; D is ambiguous. The length of the CDR3 is 15 residues. V gave up 0 bases and J gave up 0 bases, with 8 bases separating them. The germline gives CDR1 LNHNV, CDR2 YYDKDF (reference sequence). The DNA of the CDR3 is TGTGCCACCAGCAGAGATTCGCGGGCTAACTATGGCTACACCTTC. This gives the protein CATSRDSRANYGYTF. Using reference TRBV15 and TRBJ1-2 for the parts outside the CDR3, the full variable domain is DAMVIQNPRYQVTQFGKPVTLSCSQTLNHNVMYWYQQKSSQAPKLLFHYYDKDFNNEADTPDNFQSRRPNTSFCFLDIRSPGLGDTAMYLCATSRDSRANYGYTFGSGTRLTVV.

The genes are TRBV7-3 and TRBJ1-6; D gene ambiguous. Trimming shortened V by 6 bases and J by 7 bases, and 7 bases separated the two germline ends. The length of the CDR3 is 12 residues. From germline, CDR1 is SGHTA and CDR2 FQGTGA. CDR3 amino acids: CASSSHNSPLHF. CDR3 DNA: TGTGCCAGCAGTTCTCACAATTCACCCCTCCACTTT. Combining the CDR3 with reference TRBV7-3 and TRBJ1-6 gives the whole variable domain GAGVSQTPSNKVTEKGKYVELRCDPISGHTALYWYRQSLGQGPEFLIYFQGTGAADDSGLPNDRFFAVRPEGSVSTLKIQRTERGDSAVYLCASSSHNSPLHFGNGTRLTVT.

This chain connects TRBV29-1 to TRBJ2-3, with 9 bases matching TRBD2. The trim removed 1 base at V and 6 bases at J, leaving 5 bases unmatched. The CDR3 length is 14 residues. The germline CDR1 and CDR2 sequences are SQVTM and ANQGSEA. CDR3 loop: CSVEGREGGDTQYF. In DNA form, the CDR3 reads TGCAGCGTTGAAGGGCGGGAGGGTGGCGATACGCAGTATTTT.

The CDR3: CASHPRAGLITYEQYF. The CDR3 bases are TGTGCCAGCCATCCCCGGGCGGGGCTTATCACCTACGAGCAGTACTTC. The rearrangement joins TRBV27 to TRBJ2-7; weak D call: TRBD2 (6 bases). V shed 8 bases and J shed 2 bases, with 22 bases lying between them. The CDR3 is made up of 16 amino acids. Looked up from germline, CDR1 is MNHEY and CDR2 is SMNVEV (reference sequence).

The rearrangement joins TRBV28 to TRBJ2-5; 9 positions agree with TRBD1. The CDR3 spans 16 residues. Looked up from germline, CDR1 is MDHEN and CDR2 is SYDVKM. The V and J ends lost 3 bases and 4 bases, in that order; junction bases with no gene match: 9. CDR3 amino acids: CASSFLGTGYRETQYF. The CDR3 nucleotides are TGTGCCAGCAGTTTTCTTGGGACAGGGTACCGAGAGACCCAGTACTTC.

This rearrangement joins TRBV4-2 to TRBJ2-7; D possibly corresponds to TRBD2 (6 bases). V gave up 0 bases and J gave up 4 bases, with 25 bases separating them. Germline CDR1 LGHNA, CDR2 YNFKEQ. CDR3 size: 19 residues. Written as DNA, the CDR3 is TGTGCCAGCAGCCAAGATCTCGGACTGGGGGGTACTTTTATGTACGAGCAGTACTTC. As protein: CASSQDLGLGGTFMYEQYF.

This clone occurred a few times. The chain uses TRBV2 and TRBJ1-3; 9 positions match TRBD1. Per the germline V gene, CDR1 is SNHLY and CDR2 is FYNNEI. This CDR3 region has 13 residues. Germline trimming cut 4 bases from V and 7 bases from J; bases unmatched to any gene: 2. The chain's CDR3 is CASSGDRGNTIYF. CDR3 sequence (DNA): TGTGCCAGCAGTGGAGACAGGGGGAACACCATATATTTT.

This chain uses TRBV2 with TRBJ2-6; no firm D call. V gave up 7 bases and J gave up 0 bases, with 4 bases separating them. This CDR3 has 13 amino acids. Looked up from germline, CDR1 is SNHLY and CDR2 is FYNNEI. The CDR3 DNA sequence: TGTGCCAGCATGCCCTCTGGGGCCAACGTCCTGACTTTC. It is translated as CASMPSGANVLTF. Using reference TRBV2 and TRBJ2-6 for the parts outside the CDR3, the full variable domain is EPEVTQTPSHQVTQMGQEVILRCVPISNHLYFYWYRQILGQKVEFLVSFYNNEISEKSEIFDDQFSVERPDGSNFTLKIRSTKLEDSAMYFCASMPSGANVLTFGAGSRLTVL.

This clone was seen just once. The chain joins TRBV5-4 to TRBJ1-4, with D perhaps TRBD1 (5 bases). V lost 4 bases and J lost 8, with 18 bases in between. CDR3 length: 15 amino acids. Per germline, CDR1 SGHNT and CDR2 YYREEE (reference sequence). In DNA, the CDR3 is TGTGCCAGCAGCAGCCAGGACCAGGGTTTCGAAAAACTGTTTTTT. This sequence encodes CASSSQDQGFEKLFF.

V gene TRBV28 combines with J gene TRBJ1-2; TRBD1 aligns across 11 bases. The germline V gene encodes CDR1 MDHEN and CDR2 SYDVKM. With V trimmed by 2 bases and J by 4 bases, 9 bases remained unmatched. There are 17 residues in the CDR3. The CDR3 sequence is CASSLLKDRGLSYGYTF. The CDR3 DNA reads TGTGCCAGCAGTTTACTCAAGGACAGGGGGCTATCCTATGGCTACACCTTC.

This sequence joins TRBV30 and TRBJ2-1, with 9 bases that match TRBD2. After removal of 3 bases from V and 5 bases from J, the junction contained 8 bases not matched to a gene. The CDR3 has 15 amino acids. Germline CDR1 is GTSNPN and CDR2 is SVGIG (reference sequence). The CDR3 nucleotides are TGTGCCTGGAGCCATAAGGGACTAGCCGACAATGAGCAGTTCTTC. It codes for CAWSHKGLADNEQFF.

The chain combines TRBV2 with TRBJ2-3, with 7 bases aligning to TRBD1. The CDR3 is 16 residues long. J gave up 4 bases and V 4 bases, and 11 bases lay outside the gene matches. From germline, CDR1 is SNHLY and CDR2 FYNNEI. The CDR3 sequence: CASSVRLTGSADTQYF. DNA of the CDR3: TGTGCCAGCAGTGTGAGATTGACAGGGAGTGCAGATACGCAGTATTTT.

V gene TRBV2 combines with J gene TRBJ1-1, with 7 bases aligning to TRBD1. Trimming cost V 6 bases and J 3 bases; bases outside gene matches: 13. Germline lookup yields CDR1 SNHLY and CDR2 FYNNEI. The CDR3 loop spans 16 amino acids. Here the CDR3 reads CASSQSPGGRDTEAFF. The CDR3 DNA follows: TGTGCCAGCAGCCAATCCCCAGGGGGAAGGGACACTGAAGCTTTCTTT.

This sequence joins TRBV6-5 and TRBJ2-5; 7 bases match TRBD2. With 5 bases clipped from V and 4 bases from J, the junction kept 10 bases outside the gene matches. Germline lookup yields CDR1 MNHEY and CDR2 SVGAGI. The length of the CDR3 is 15 residues. CDR3 region: CASSQGRAGRETQYF. CDR3 sequence (DNA): TGTGCCAGCAGTCAAGGGAGAGCGGGAAGAGAGACCCAGTACTTC.

This clone was counted between two and nine times. The chain links TRBV6-7 to TRBJ1-5, with D hard to call. TRBV6-7 is labeled an ORF, and its function is uncertain. This CDR3 has 14 amino acids. The germline V and J ends were trimmed by 3 bases and 7 bases, with 13 bases remaining between them. CDR3 coding DNA: TGTGCCAGCAGTTATCACCCGGGGAGACAGCCCCAGCATTTT. It is translated as CASSYHPGRQPQHF.

V gene TRBV7-9 combines with J gene TRBJ1-4; possibly TRBD1 for D (6 bases). Trimming shortened V by 0 bases and J by 0 bases, and 8 bases separated the two germline ends. CDR3 length: 16 residues. Germline V gene data show CDR1 as SEHNR and CDR2 as FQNEAQ (reference sequence). This chain's CDR3 is CASSLAGAPTNEKLFF. The CDR3, as DNA: TGTGCCAGCAGCTTAGCGGGGGCGCCAACTAATGAAAAACTGTTTTTT.

The V gene is TRBV7-9, the J gene TRBJ2-7; D is unresolved. CDR3 size: 11 residues. Germline CDR1 is SEHNR and CDR2 is FQNEAQ (reference sequence). The V end lost 5 bases, the J end lost 4 bases, and 6 bases lay between the germline ends. CDR3 DNA: TGTGCCAGCAGCCCAGCATACGAGCAGTACTTC. It yields the protein CASSPAYEQYF.

The chain carries TRBV18 and TRBJ2-2; D uncertain. The germline V gene has CDR1 KGHSH and CDR2 LQKENI. The CDR3 contains 14 residues. Trimming cost V 6 bases and J 0 bases, with 8 bases left between them. The CDR3 is CASSAQANTGELFF. The DNA for the CDR3 is TGTGCCAGCTCGGCCCAGGCGAACACCGGGGAGCTGTTTTTT.

This clone has a single count. The chain uses TRBV7-2 and TRBJ2-7; 10 nucleotides line up with TRBD1. The V gene end was trimmed by 4 bases and the J gene end by 4 bases; junction bases not matched to a gene: 7. The length of the CDR3 is 15 residues. Germline V lookup: CDR1 SGHTA, CDR2 FQGNSA. The CDR3 protein is CASSSRTGGLYEQYF. CDR3 bases: TGTGCCAGCAGCTCACGGACAGGGGGTCTGTACGAGCAGTACTTC.

The rearrangement links TRBV6-1 to TRBJ1-5; D ambiguous. This CDR3 comprises 15 residues. Per the germline V gene, CDR1 is MNHNS and CDR2 is SASEGT. Between the trimmed V and J ends, which lost 2 bases and 2 bases, there was a span of 10 bases. The CDR3 loop reads CASSENFRGNQPQHF. The CDR3, as DNA: TGTGCCAGCAGTGAAAATTTCCGGGGCAATCAGCCCCAGCATTTT.